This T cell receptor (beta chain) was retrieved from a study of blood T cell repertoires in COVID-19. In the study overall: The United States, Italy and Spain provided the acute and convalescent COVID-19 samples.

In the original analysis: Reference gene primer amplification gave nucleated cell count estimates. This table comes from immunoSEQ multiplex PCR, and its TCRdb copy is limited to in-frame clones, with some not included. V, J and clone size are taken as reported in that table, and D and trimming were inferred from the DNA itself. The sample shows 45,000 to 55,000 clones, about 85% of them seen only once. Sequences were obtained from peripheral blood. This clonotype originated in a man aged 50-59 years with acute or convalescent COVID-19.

The CDR3 sequence: CASSEDRSGYTF. DNA for the CDR3: TGTGCCAGCAGTGAGGACAGATCTGGCTACACCTTC. The genes are TRBV25-1 and TRBJ1-2; possibly TRBD1 for D (6 bases). Germline loops: CDR1 MGHDK, CDR2 SYGVNS. The CDR3 has 12 residues. The germline V and J ends were trimmed by 3 bases and 7 bases, with 9 bases remaining between them.